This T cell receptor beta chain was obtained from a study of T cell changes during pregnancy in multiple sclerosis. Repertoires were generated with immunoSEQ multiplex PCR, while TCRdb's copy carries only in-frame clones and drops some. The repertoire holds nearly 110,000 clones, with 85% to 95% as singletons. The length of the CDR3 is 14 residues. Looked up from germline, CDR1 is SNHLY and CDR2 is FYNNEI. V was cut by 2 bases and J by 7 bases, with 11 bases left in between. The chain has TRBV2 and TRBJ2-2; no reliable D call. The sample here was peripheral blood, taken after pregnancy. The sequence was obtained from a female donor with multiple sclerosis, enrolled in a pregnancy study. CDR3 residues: CASSELAPVGELFF. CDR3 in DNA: TGTGCCAGCAGTGAACTTGCCCCGGTCGGGGAGCTGTTTTTT.